A single T cell receptor (beta chain) is shown here with its context. Time point in this sample: newly diagnosed GD, antithyroid drugs for less than 3 months. Making the TCR library involved RNA that had been extracted from PBMCs. Assembly of TCR beta libraries relied on iRepertoire HTBI primers together with Arm-PCR of CDR3 regions. TCRdb fed the multiplex PCR reads into MiXCR, producing one record per CDR3 protein. The sample carries over 200,000 distinct CDR3 sequences, about 17% recorded once. These data come from a study of regulatory T cells in long-lasting Graves disease. Trimming left V 7 bases short and J 5 bases short, with 17 bases between. This CDR3 has 14 residues. Germline V gene data show CDR1 as SGHTA and CDR2 as FQGNSA. This sample was shared with a second study, whose subject was T cells in Graves' hyperthyroidism and ophthalmopathy. This second study notes: When the TCR CDR3 underwent first-round RT-PCR, the HTBI primer set was used.

J is TRBJ1-2 and V is TRBV7-2; the D gene is possibly TRBD1 (5 bases). Sample: peripheral blood mononuclear cells (PBMCs), taken at new diagnosis, from a patient treated with antithyroid drugs. This receptor was obtained from a woman in her twenties or thirties with Graves disease. The CDR3 nucleotides read TGTGCCAGCACCCCCGCGGGGGTTCTATATGGCTACACCTTC. This codes for CASTPAGVLYGYTF. Drawing the rest from reference TRBV7-2 and TRBJ1-2, the complete variable domain is GAGVSQSPSNKVTEKGKDVELRCDPISGHTALYWYRQSLGQGLEFLIYFQGNSAPDKSGLPSDRFSAERTGGSVSTLTIQRTQQEDSAVYLCASTPAGVLYGYTFGSGTRLTVV.